This T cell receptor (beta chain) was recovered during a study of blood T cell repertoires in COVID-19 (dated by TCRdb to 2018 to 2020). With regard to the full study: The collaborator samples originated in the United States, Italy and Spain and spanned the acute and convalescent phases of COVID-19. Deeply sampled blood TCRbeta repertoires from subjects exposed to, actively infected with, or recovered from COVID-19 were included in the dataset. HLA class I and class II types, where available, came from metadata supplied by the sample provider rather than from assay-based typing. The samples were drawn from the first 160 participants of the ongoing ImmuneRACE study and from roughly 1,300 subjects provided by 6 global collaborators. The material from the prospective study consisted of cDNA or gDNA derived from T cells, B-cell-depleted T cells, or PBMCs. The repertoires were released in a freely available public database meant as a resource for research on the immune response to SARS-CoV-2. The sample metadata nearly always contained a de-identified subject ID, COVID-19 status, age in years and sex.

The investigation overall reported the following: How much clinical and demographic metadata was included differed by source and by participant, and the metadata was provided uncurated.

This clone was seen a few times. Its cognate antigen has yet to be identified. Base qualities are missing; no much larger clone stands one base away. TCRbeta CDR3 regions were amplified from genomic DNA by means of the immunoSEQ Assay, a bias-controlled multiplex PCR. Processing in the source paper ran as follows. The number of nucleated cells in each sample was estimated by amplification of reference gene primers within the assay. Sequence reads were collapsed and filtered to measure the absolute abundance of every unique TCRbeta CDR3 rearrangement. For each sample, productive Simpson clonality was calculated as the square root of Simpson's diversity index over productive rearrangements. What TCRdb holds here is the immuneACCESS table cut down to in-frame rearrangements. Part of the clones is not present; checked against another copy, under half of the missing clones reflect an unresolved V gene, and the others are unexplained. The DNA was the basis for D and trimming; V, J and clone size are from that table. Within this sample are over 70,000 clones, with around nine tenths of them counted one time only. The ten largest make up over 8.5% of the sample.

The CDR3 has 14 amino acids, counting the end cysteine and phenylalanine. Left in the record is the CDR3 DNA by itself, 42 bases read in frame from the first base. Relative to germline, V is 4 bases shorter and J is 6 bases shorter, with 16 bases between their ends. CDR1 and CDR2 were assigned from the germline V gene as SGDLS and YYNGEE. Whole blood was collected in K2EDTA tubes by collaborating institutions according to the institutions' own protocols. For TCRbeta analysis, collaborators shipped samples as frozen whole blood, isolated PBMCs, or DNA extracted from either of those sample types. In this chain, TRBV9 is recombined with TRBJ1-1, and perhaps TRBD1 as D gene, on 6 matching bases. Sequenced sample: peripheral blood. The clonotype was recovered from a man older than 75 with acute or convalescent COVID-19. The DNA sequence reads TGTGCCAGCAGCCCAGGACAGCCAGGCCCTGAAGCTTTCTTT. It translates to CASSPGQPGPEAFF. With all but the CDR3 taken from the reference TRBV9 and TRBJ1-1 genes, the full variable domain is: DSGVTQTPKHLITATGQRVTLRCSPRSGDLSVYWYQQSLDQGLQFLIQYYNGEERAKGNILERFSAQQFPDLHSELNLSSLELGDSALYFCASSPGQPGPEAFFGQGTRLTVV.